This TCR beta chain stems from a study of blood T cells in healthy people across ages. The wider study: In model experiments, template switching was able to capture about one barcoded beta molecule for every two T cells that were present.

On this clonotype: As yet, its antigen is unknown.

V gave up 3 bases and J gave up 15 bases, with 24 bases separating them. This CDR3 spans 15 amino acids. Germline V gene lookup returns CDR1 KGHSH and CDR2 LQKENI. Findings and caveats of the study: Per million T cells, TCR beta diversity dropped about linearly as age rose.

Then a second PCR, running about 7 to 11 cycles, was carried out with a sample-barcoded 5' primer and a J-beta primer mix. Each cDNA molecule carried a tag from a template-switch adaptor that contained 12 random nucleotides. TCRdb ran MiXCR on the 5' RACE reads and lists one entry per CDR3 protein. In the table there are 850,000 to 1,000,000 distinct CDR3 sequences, under 50% of which are singletons. The sample taken for sequencing was blood. This rearrangement joins TRBV18 to TRBJ2-4; weak D call: TRBD1 (6 bases). The TCR sequence derives from a man aged 25-45 years in good health. CDR3 coding DNA: TGTGCCAGCTCACCGTCACAGGGTATCTCTACGGTGGGGTACTTC. Protein sequence: CASSPSQGISTVGYF.